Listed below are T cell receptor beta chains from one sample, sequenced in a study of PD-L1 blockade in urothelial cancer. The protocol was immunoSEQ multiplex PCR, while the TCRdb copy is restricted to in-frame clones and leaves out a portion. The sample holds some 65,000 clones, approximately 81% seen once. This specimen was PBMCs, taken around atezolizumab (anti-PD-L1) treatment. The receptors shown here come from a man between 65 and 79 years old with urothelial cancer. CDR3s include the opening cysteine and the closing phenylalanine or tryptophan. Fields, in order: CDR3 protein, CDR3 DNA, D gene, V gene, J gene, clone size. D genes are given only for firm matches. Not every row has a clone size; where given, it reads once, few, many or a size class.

CASSQIGDYSYEQYF	TGTGCCAGCAGTCAAATTGGGGACTACTCCTACGAGCAGTACTTC	TRBD2	TRBV27	TRBJ2-7	NA
CAICGTGGPQETQYF	TGTGCCATCTGTGGGACAGGGGGACCACAAGAGACCCAGTACTTC	TRBD1	TRBV10-3	TRBJ2-5	NA
CASSKDRGDNEKLFF	TGCGCCAGCAGCAAGGACAGGGGGGATAATGAAAAACTGTTTTTT	TRBD1	TRBV5-1	TRBJ1-4	once
CASIFSGSPYNEQFF	TGTGCCAGCATTTTTAGCGGGTCTCCCTACAATGAGCAGTTCTTC	TRBD2	TRBV6-6	TRBJ2-1	NA
CASGPGGQGSDTQYF	TGTGCCAGCGGCCCGGGGGGACAGGGGTCAGATACGCAGTATTTT	TRBD1	TRBV7-2	TRBJ2-3	once
CASSFTGGSGANVLTF	TGTGCCAGCAGCTTTACAGGGGGCTCTGGGGCCAACGTCCTGACTTTC	TRBD1	TRBV7-9	TRBJ2-6	few
CASSDVRLAGVTDTQYF	TGTGCCAGCAGTGACGTACGACTAGCGGGAGTCACAGATACGCAGTATTTT	TRBD2	TRBV2	TRBJ2-3	few
CASSLGQPPYEQYF	TGTGCCAGCAGCTTGGGACAGCCACCCTACGAGCAGTACTTC	NA	TRBV5-8	TRBJ2-7	NA
CAWSGDRGTEAFF	TGTGCCTGGAGTGGGGACAGGGGGACTGAAGCTTTCTTT	TRBD1	TRBV30	TRBJ1-1	NA
CASSPDDRAVAYGYTF	TGTGCCAGCAGCCCAGATGACAGGGCGGTGGCTTATGGCTACACCTTC	TRBD1	TRBV7-8	TRBJ1-2	NA
CAWMGAGTEAFF	TGTGCCTGGATGGGGGCCGGCACTGAAGCTTTCTTT	NA	TRBV30	TRBJ1-1	NA
CASSPVTGEGGYTF	TGTGCCAGCTCTCCCGTGACAGGGGAGGGTGGCTACACCTTC	TRBD1	TRBV18	TRBJ1-2	few
CASSQSGGSYEQYF	TGTGCCAGCAGCCAATCAGGGGGCTCCTACGAGCAGTACTTC	TRBD1	TRBV7-2	TRBJ2-7	NA
CASRTGQGLQPQHF	TGTGCCAGCAGGACGGGACAGGGGCTCCAGCCCCAGCATTTT	TRBD1	TRBV6-6	TRBJ1-5	NA
CASSPRGRPREDNEKLFF	TGTGCCAGCAGCCCCCGGGGGAGGCCTAGGGAAGATAATGAAAAACTGTTTTTT	NA	TRBV9	TRBJ1-4	NA
CASKWVAADNEQFF	TGTGCCTCAAAGTGGGTAGCGGCAGACAATGAGCAGTTCTTC	NA	TRBV19	TRBJ2-1	NA
CASSKGGPLYEQYF	TGTGCCAGCAGTAAAGGGGGCCCTTTATACGAGCAGTACTTC	TRBD1	TRBV28	TRBJ2-7	NA
CASSPEGGSVNEQFF	TGCGCCAGCAGCCCGGAGGGAGGGAGTGTCAATGAGCAGTTCTTC	TRBD2	TRBV5-1	TRBJ2-1	NA
CASSLEGDIDGYTF	TGCGCCAGCAGCTTGGAAGGAGATATTGATGGCTACACCTTC	NA	TRBV5-1	TRBJ1-2	NA
CASRGTVSNEKLFF	TGTGCCAGCAGAGGGACAGTAAGTAATGAAAAACTGTTTTTT	TRBD1	TRBV11-1	TRBJ1-4	NA
CASGRTGGDGYTF	TGTGCTAGTGGAAGGACAGGGGGCGATGGCTACACCTTC	TRBD1	TRBV12-5	TRBJ1-2	once
CASSGTGGNQPQHF	TGTGCCAGCAGTGGTACAGGGGGCAATCAGCCCCAGCATTTT	TRBD1	TRBV28	TRBJ1-5	NA
CASSLSTSYEQYF	TGTGCCAGCAGTTTATCGACATCTTACGAGCAGTACTTC	NA	TRBV27	TRBJ2-7	NA
CASRQGAGNRNQPQHF	TGTGCCAGCAGGCAGGGGGCAGGCAACCGAAATCAGCCCCAGCATTTT	TRBD1	TRBV28	TRBJ1-5	NA
CASSLSGLDIQYF	TGTGCCAGCAGCTTATCCGGGTTAGACATTCAGTACTTC	NA	TRBV7-3	TRBJ2-4	NA
CASSPGTGAQPQHF	TGTGCCAGCTCACCAGGGACAGGGGCCCAGCCCCAGCATTTT	TRBD1	TRBV18	TRBJ1-5	NA
CASSFRFGSSLGQYF	TGTGCCAGCAGTTTTCGGTTTGGGAGTAGTCTCGGGCAGTACTTC	NA	TRBV27	TRBJ2-7	NA
CASSKLNYGYTF	TGTGCCAGCAGCAAACTAAACTATGGCTACACCTTC	NA	TRBV5-6	TRBJ1-2	once
CASSLGGASTDTQYF	TGCGCCAGCAGCTTGGGGGGAGCTAGCACAGATACGCAGTATTTT	NA	TRBV5-1	TRBJ2-3	few
CASSPGLAGNNEQFF	TGTGCCAGCAGCCCGGGACTAGCGGGAAACAATGAGCAGTTCTTC	TRBD2	TRBV11-2	TRBJ2-1	NA
CASSEPGLSGANVLTF	TGCGCCAGCAGTGAACCGGGACTCTCTGGGGCCAACGTCCTGACTTTC	NA	TRBV10-2	TRBJ2-6	NA
CASSLARLGQKGREQFF	TGTGCCAGCAGCTTAGCTAGACTGGGACAGAAGGGACGGGAGCAGTTCTTC	TRBD1	TRBV7-6	TRBJ2-1	NA
CASSKGATYEQYF	TGTGCCAGCAGCAAGGGAGCTACCTACGAGCAGTACTTC	NA	TRBV11-2	TRBJ2-7	NA
CAWSVNRGLSTQYF	TGTGCCTGGAGTGTAAACAGGGGGCTTAGTACGCAGTATTTT	TRBD1	TRBV30	TRBJ2-3	NA
CASSQEDRGGTDTQYF	TGTGCCAGCAGCCAAGAGGACAGGGGAGGGACAGATACGCAGTATTTT	TRBD1	TRBV4-2	TRBJ2-3	NA
CASSTGGSQDYEQYF	TGTGCCAGCAGCACGGGGGGAAGTCAGGACTACGAGCAGTACTTC	TRBD2	TRBV6-6	TRBJ2-7	NA
CASSQERQGRNEQFF	TGCGCCAGCAGCCAAGAGAGGCAGGGTAGGAATGAGCAGTTCTTC	NA	TRBV4-1	TRBJ2-1	NA
CAWSARTGIWGIYEQYF	TGTGCCTGGAGTGCTAGGACAGGGATTTGGGGGATCTACGAGCAGTACTTC	TRBD1	TRBV30	TRBJ2-7	few
CAIEAGLNTEAFF	TGTGCCATCGAGGCAGGGTTGAACACTGAAGCTTTCTTT	NA	TRBV10-3	TRBJ1-1	few
CASSELHRGSSNQPQHF	TGTGCCAGCAGTGAACTCCACAGGGGGTCCAGCAATCAGCCCCAGCATTTT	TRBD1	TRBV28	TRBJ1-5	NA
CATSRSGTGKTQYF	TGTGCCACCAGCAGATCCGGGACAGGGAAAACCCAGTACTTC	TRBD1	TRBV15	TRBJ2-5	few
CASSELGGLAGNEQFF	TGTGCCAGCAGTGAACTCGGGGGACTAGCGGGTAATGAGCAGTTCTTC	TRBD2	TRBV2	TRBJ2-1	NA
CASSLELAGPNEQFF	TGCGCCAGCAGCTTGGAACTAGCGGGACCTAATGAGCAGTTCTTC	TRBD2	TRBV5-1	TRBJ2-1	NA
CASSVDPGGETQYF	TGTGCCAGCAGCGTAGATCCAGGGGGAGAGACCCAGTACTTC	TRBD1	TRBV9	TRBJ2-5	NA
CASSLGQTPVGYTF	TGTGCCAGTAGTCTAGGACAGACGCCCGTAGGCTACACCTTC	NA	TRBV19	TRBJ1-2	once